What follows describes a single TCR beta chain. The antigen remains unidentified. This entry is derived from a study of beta chain features in type 1 diabetes. Points from the study as a whole: The influence of HLA type on TCRB rearrangement stayed undetermined. A moderate, significant TCRB CDR3 shortening appeared in type 1 diabetes across four CD4+ subsets. Diminished insertions and augmented deletions at VDJ junctions characterized type 1 diabetes patients.

What was sequenced were expressed TCRB transcripts, since all of the isolated RNA had been reverse transcribed. Only in-frame clones appear in the TCRdb table, and some are missing; sequencing was by immunoSEQ multiplex PCR. The table shows around 190,000 clones, with less than 15% occurring only once. Cell sorting via CD45RO/CCR7/CD25/CD127/CD95/CD27 was performed to obtain CD4+ naive, central memory, regulatory and stem cell-like memory cells. Germline V gene sequence: CDR1 MDHEN, CDR2 SYDVKM. The J segment lost 7 bases and the V segment lost 4 bases, leaving 3 bases of the junction unmatched. This CDR3 region has 12 residues.

The TCR sequence derives from a woman between 18 and 30 years old in good health. The gene calls are TRBV28 and TRBJ1-2; 7 positions agree with TRBD1. Sequencing was carried out using central memory CD4+ T cells from blood. The CDR3 DNA reads as TGTGCCAGCAGTTCGGGACAGCCTGGCTACACCTTC. Translated: CASSSGQPGYTF.